Below, 32 T cell receptor beta chains from the same sample are listed, as sequenced in a study of cytomegalovirus exposure and HLA in healthy donors. PCR was performed using 60 Vbeta and 13 Jbeta primers. TCRdb's copy holds only in-frame clones and misses some; the assay was immunoSEQ multiplex PCR. The table includes fewer than 250,000 clones, 87% detected once. Sequenced material: PBMCs. The source is a boy between 2 and 10 years old in good health and CMV-seronegative.

V and J are TRBV7-3 and TRBJ2-2; 8 nucleotides agree with TRBD2. This CDR3 is 15 amino acids long. CDR1 is SGHTA and CDR2 is FQGTGA in the germline V gene. Trimming removed 4 bases from V and 5 bases from J; junction bases left unmatched: 6. The chain's CDR3 is CASSSTGTRTGELFF. For the CDR3, the DNA is TGTGCCAGCAGCTCGACCGGGACTAGGACCGGGGAGCTGTTTTTT.

This clone came up once. The chain is built from TRBV18 and TRBJ2-7, with 7 bases identical to TRBD1. V was pared by 4 bases and J by 0 bases, with 3 bases of the junction left unmatched. Germline-derived CDR1 and CDR2 are KGHSH and LQKENI. The CDR3 extends over 14 amino acids. The CDR3 here is CASSRDSDSYEQYF. The CDR3 region has the DNA TGTGCCAGCTCACGGGACAGCGACTCCTACGAGCAGTACTTC. The full variable domain, with the rest looked up from reference TRBV18 and TRBJ2-7, is NAGVMQNPRHLVRRRGQEARLRCSPMKGHSHVYWYRQLPEEGLKFMVYLQKENIIDESGMPKERFSAEFPKEGPSILRIQQVVRGDSAAYFCASSRDSDSYEQYFGPGTRLTVT.

This chain connects TRBV6-4 to TRBJ2-1, with D possibly TRBD2 on 6 matching bases. This CDR3 region has 15 residues. Trimming removed 2 bases from V and 12 bases from J, with 20 bases in between. From germline, CDR1 is MRHNA and CDR2 SNTAGT. CDR3 loop: CASSDRLGGGYVQFF. The CDR3 nucleotides read TGTGCCAGCAGTGACAGGTTGGGGGGAGGATATGTGCAGTTCTTC.

This clone was observed a single time. The chain combines TRBV7-9 with TRBJ2-7; D is perhaps TRBD1 (6 bases). Germline V gene lookup returns CDR1 SEHNR and CDR2 FQNEAQ (reference sequence). V was pared by 1 base and J by 0 bases, with 7 bases between. The CDR3 loop spans 14 amino acids. Written as DNA, the CDR3 is TGTGCCAGCAGCTTAGTGGGGGCCTCCTACGAGCAGTACTTC. As protein: CASSLVGASYEQYF.

This rearrangement joins TRBV5-1 to TRBJ1-2, with 8 bases that match TRBD1. J lost 7 bases, V lost 4 bases, and 18 bases had no gene match. This CDR3 is 17 amino acids long. The germline gives CDR1 SGHRS, CDR2 YFSETQ. The CDR3 DNA sequence: TGCGCCAGCAGCCTGGTGGGACAGGCCTTCCCCAGCACTGGCTACACCTTC. Its translation: CASSLVGQAFPSTGYTF.

The chain couples TRBV28 to TRBJ1-5, with no clear D. The germline gives CDR1 MDHEN, CDR2 SYDVKM. Trimming cost V 2 bases and J 6 bases, with 5 bases left between them. CDR3 length: 12 residues. CDR3 amino acids: CASSLGSQPQHF. The CDR3 DNA reads as TGTGCCAGCAGTTTAGGTAGTCAGCCCCAGCATTTT.

The genes are TRBV5-6 and TRBJ2-5; TRBD2 matches at 7 bases. The tail of the sequence fits TRBJ2-7 better, so the J call may be wrong. Germline lookup yields CDR1 SGHDT and CDR2 YYEEEE. The CDR3 has 15 amino acids. The CDR3 nucleotides read TGTGCCAGCAGCTTGGATTTATCGACTAGCAACGAGCAGTACTTC. Protein product: CASSLDLSTSNEQYF.

The CDR3 nucleotides are TGTGCCAGCAGTTTTAGGGGGACGGGTTCACCCCTCCACTTT. Protein: CASSFRGTGSPLHF. The rearrangement joins TRBV28 to TRBJ1-6, with a possible D match to TRBD1 (6 bases). From germline, CDR1 is MDHEN and CDR2 SYDVKM. V was cut by 3 bases and J by 9 bases, with 12 bases left in between. This CDR3 has 14 residues.

V usage is TRBV2 and J usage is TRBJ2-5, with D tentatively TRBD1 (5 bases). The ends were cut back, 6 bases at V and 3 bases at J, with 11 bases in the middle. Germline V lookup: CDR1 SNHLY, CDR2 FYNNEI. The CDR3 sequence is 13 residues long. The CDR3 loop is CASRDDSKETQYF. The DNA of the CDR3 is TGTGCCAGCAGAGACGACAGTAAAGAGACCCAGTACTTC. Complete variable domain (other parts from reference TRBV2 and TRBJ2-5): EPEVTQTPSHQVTQMGQEVILRCVPISNHLYFYWYRQILGQKVEFLVSFYNNEISEKSEIFDDQFSVERPDGSNFTLKIRSTKLEDSAMYFCASRDDSKETQYFGPGTRLLVL.

The chain couples TRBV29-1 to TRBJ2-5; 8 positions agree with TRBD2. V lost 5 bases, J lost 9 bases, and 8 bases stayed unmatched. This CDR3 spans 12 amino acids. CDR1 SQVTM and CDR2 ANQGSEA come from the germline V gene. The CDR3 loop is CSVIAGRRAQYF. The CDR3 coding sequence is TGCAGCGTTATAGCGGGGCGACGGGCCCAGTACTTC.

The chain employs TRBV21-1 and TRBJ2-3; the table's D call TRBD1 went unverified against the DNA. TRBV21-1 corresponds to a pseudogene. CDR3 size: 14 residues. CDR3 protein: CARQSGTVTDTQYF. CDR3 nucleotides: TGTGCCCGTCAGTCGGGGACAGTCACAGATACGCAGTATTTT.

The CDR3 sequence is CASGGWVTGETQYF. Written as DNA, the CDR3 is TGTGCCAGCGGGGGTTGGGTTACAGGGGAGACCCAGTACTTC. The chain recombines TRBV5-4 with TRBJ2-5; D possibly corresponds to TRBD1 (6 bases). V gave up 7 bases and J gave up 5 bases, with 18 bases separating them. Germline V gives CDR1 SGHNT, CDR2 YYREEE (reference sequence). The CDR3 has 14 residues.

Details on this clone: The same CDR3 can be traced to other DNA sequences in this sample. This chain joins TRBV28 and TRBJ1-2, with 10 positions matching TRBD1. The germline gives CDR1 MDHEN, CDR2 SYDVKM. The CDR3 is 14 amino acids. Trimming cost V 2 bases and J 9 bases; bases outside gene matches: 6. CDR3 loop: CASSLRRTGGSYTF. The CDR3, as DNA: TGTGCCAGCAGTTTACGTCGGACAGGGGGTAGCTACACCTTC.

CDR3 DNA: TGCGCCAGCAGCTTGTGGACAGGGACCTCTAACTATGGCTACACCTTC. Translated: CASSLWTGTSNYGYTF. The chain couples TRBV5-1 to TRBJ1-2; 8 bases match TRBD1. Germline-derived CDR1 and CDR2 are SGHRS and YFSETQ. With 1 base clipped from V and 0 bases from J, the junction kept 5 bases outside the gene matches. The CDR3 is made up of 16 amino acids.

The J gene is TRBJ2-5, the V gene TRBV6-1; 8 bases agree with TRBD2. The J call may be mistaken, given a closer DNA end match to TRBJ2-7. CDR1 MNHNS and CDR2 SASEGT come from the germline V gene. CDR3 size: 16 residues. In DNA, the CDR3 is TGTGCCAGCAGTGAAGCCGGCGGGAGGCCTTCCTACGAGCAGTACTTC. As protein: CASSEAGGRPSYEQYF.

The J gene is TRBJ1-2, the V gene TRBV19; possibly TRBD1 for D (5 bases). Germline loops: CDR1 LNHDA, CDR2 SQIVND (reference sequence). The length of the CDR3 is 16 residues. The ends were cut back, 5 bases at V and 5 bases at J, with 21 bases in the middle. This CDR3 reads CASSPELGRRAYGYTF. The CDR3 bases are TGTGCCAGTAGTCCCGAACTGGGCCGCAGGGCGTATGGCTACACCTTC. Full variable domain (remainder filled in from reference TRBV19 and TRBJ1-2): DGGITQSPKYLFRKEGQNVTLSCEQNLNHDAMYWYRQDPGQGLRLIYYSQIVNDFQKGDIAEGYSVSREKKESFPLTVTSAQKNPTAFYLCASSPELGRRAYGYTFGSGTRLTVV.

Only one count was recorded for this clone. This sequence joins TRBV4-1 and TRBJ2-1; perhaps TRBD2 as D (6 bases). The CDR3 is 14 residues long. Trimming cost V 4 bases and J 5 bases, with 12 bases left between them. The germline gives CDR1 MGHRA, CDR2 YSYEKL. This CDR3 reads CASSPGQRDNEQFF. Written as DNA, the CDR3 is TGCGCCAGCAGCCCAGGCCAGCGGGACAATGAGCAGTTCTTC.

The chain has TRBV7-9 and TRBJ1-2; TRBD1 aligns across 9 bases. The junction had 3 bases not matched to a gene; V was cut back by 0 bases and J by 4 bases. Germline V gene sequence: CDR1 SEHNR, CDR2 FQNEAQ (reference sequence). This CDR3 has 15 residues. The CDR3 sequence: CASSLAGDRAYGYTF. The CDR3 nucleotides read TGTGCCAGCAGCTTAGCGGGGGACAGGGCCTATGGCTACACCTTC.

The V and J genes are TRBV28 and TRBJ2-5; 7 positions agree with TRBD1. With the DNA end fitting TRBJ2-7 better, the J assignment may be wrong. Germline V gene sequence: CDR1 MDHEN, CDR2 SYDVKM. The CDR3 has 12 residues. DNA for the CDR3: TGTGCCAGCAGTTTCGACAGGGACGAGCAGTACTTC. It specifies CASSFDRDEQYF.

The chain couples TRBV7-2 to TRBJ2-7; perhaps TRBD2 as D (5 bases). The CDR3 sequence is 14 residues long. Germline CDR1 reads SGHTA; CDR2 reads FQGNSA. V was trimmed by 3 bases and J by 3 bases, leaving 12 bases between them. The CDR3 loop is CASSLRTGNYEQYF. The DNA of the CDR3 is TGTGCCAGCAGCTTGCGGACTGGGAACTACGAGCAGTACTTC.

This clone has only a few counts. The rearrangement uses TRBV19 and TRBJ1-2; 9 bases agree with TRBD1. The CDR3 consists of 12 residues. The trim removed 8 bases at V and 6 bases at J, leaving 4 bases unmatched. CDR1 LNHDA and CDR2 SQIVND come from the germline V gene (reference sequence). DNA of the CDR3: TGTGCCAGTCTGGGACAGGGACATGGCTACACCTTC. Residues: CASLGQGHGYTF.

This chain connects TRBV9 to TRBJ1-1, with D unclear. The CDR3 totals 12 residues. Trimming stripped 3 bases from V and 1 base from J, with 4 bases between. The germline CDR1 and CDR2 sequences are SGDLS and YYNGEE. The CDR3 reads CASSGGNTEAFF. The CDR3 DNA sequence: TGTGCCAGCAGCGGAGGGAACACTGAAGCTTTCTTT. The full variable domain, rest sourced from reference TRBV9 and TRBJ1-1, is DSGVTQTPKHLITATGQRVTLRCSPRSGDLSVYWYQQSLDQGLQFLIQYYNGEERAKGNILERFSAQQFPDLHSELNLSSLELGDSALYFCASSGGNTEAFFGQGTRLTVV.

V usage is TRBV9 and J usage is TRBJ2-6; possible D gene TRBD1, 5 bases. The germline V and J ends were trimmed by 1 base and 1 base, with 6 bases remaining between them. CDR3 size: 15 residues. The germline V gene encodes CDR1 SGDLS and CDR2 YYNGEE. The CDR3 DNA is TGTGCCAGCAGCGTAAGGGGTTCTGGGGCCAACGTCCTGACTTTC. Amino acid sequence: CASSVRGSGANVLTF.

This rearrangement joins TRBV6-1 to TRBJ2-2, with 9 bases that match TRBD2. This CDR3 region has 14 residues. With 4 bases clipped from V and 7 bases from J, the junction kept 4 bases outside the gene matches. In germline, CDR1 is MNHNS, CDR2 SASEGT. The chain's CDR3 is CASSASGNDGELFF. The CDR3 nucleotides are TGTGCCAGCAGTGCTAGCGGGAACGACGGGGAGCTGTTTTTT.

This sequence joins TRBV27 and TRBJ2-1; 12 bases fit TRBD2. Losses at the gene ends were 3 bases for V and 0 bases for J; bases not matched to a gene: 6. Germline CDR1 and CDR2: MNHEY and SMNVEV (reference sequence). The CDR3 loop spans 18 amino acids. As DNA, the CDR3 is TGTGCCAGCAGTTTGGGGCTAGCGGGGGGGGGCTCCTACAATGAGCAGTTCTTC. This translates into CASSLGLAGGGSYNEQFF.

The chain recombines TRBV7-2 with TRBJ1-4; perhaps TRBD1 as D (6 bases). CDR3 length: 15 residues. Germline-derived CDR1 and CDR2 are SGHTA and FQGNSA. The germline V and J ends were trimmed by 5 bases and 6 bases, with 16 bases remaining between them. The CDR3 spells CASSPMGGPHEKLFF. For the CDR3, the DNA is TGTGCCAGCAGCCCAATGGGGGGGCCGCATGAAAAACTGTTTTTT.

This clone was detected only once. The chain carries TRBV13 and TRBJ2-7, with TRBD1 identical over 9 bases. Losses at the gene ends were 4 bases for V and 5 bases for J; bases not matched to a gene: 12. The length of the CDR3 is 16 residues. Germline lookup yields CDR1 PRHDT and CDR2 FYEKMQ (reference sequence). The CDR3 coding sequence is TGTGCCAGCAGCTCTGGGACAGGGACGGGGTATCACGAGCAGTACTTC. Translating gives CASSSGTGTGYHEQYF.

This chain connects TRBV28 to TRBJ1-4; tentatively, D is TRBD1 (6 bases). V was cut by 4 bases and J by 1 base, with 10 bases left in between. This CDR3 comprises 15 residues. Looked up from germline, CDR1 is MDHEN and CDR2 is SYDVKM. CDR3: CASSYRAGTNEKLFF. CDR3 nucleotides: TGTGCCAGCAGTTACAGGGCCGGAACTAATGAAAAACTGTTTTTT.

V and J are TRBV27 and TRBJ1-2; 7 bases are shared with TRBD1. The junction had 7 bases not matched to a gene; V was cut back by 6 bases and J by 0 bases. This CDR3 is built from 15 residues. CDR1 is MNHEY, CDR2 SMNVEV, per germline (reference sequence). In nucleotides, the CDR3 is TGTGCCAGCAGAGCCGGGACAGTCGCTAACTATGGCTACACCTTC. It translates to CASRAGTVANYGYTF.

This clone came up once. The chain employs TRBV6-1 and TRBJ1-5; D unclear. The CDR3 runs 16 residues. Per germline, CDR1 MNHNS and CDR2 SASEGT. V was pared by 2 bases and J by 1 base, with 12 bases between. The CDR3 here is CASSEPRVASNQPQHF. The CDR3 region has the DNA TGTGCCAGCAGTGAACCCCGGGTAGCGAGCAATCAGCCCCAGCATTTT.

This chain connects TRBV6-6 to TRBJ1-6; D unclear. V shed 6 bases and J shed 8 bases, with 17 bases lying between them. The CDR3 is 15 amino acids. Germline V gene data show CDR1 as MNHNY and CDR2 as SVGAGI (reference sequence). In nucleotides, the CDR3 is TGTGCCAGCAGGGACGCGGACGGGGATCATTCACCCCTCCACTTT. Translating it yields CASRDADGDHSPLHF.

Remarks on this clone: Its ends do not fully match the called genes, so a read error is possible. The V gene is TRBV7-9, the J gene TRBJ2-7; 7 bases line up with TRBD1. The CDR3 totals 13 residues. Germline CDR1 and CDR2: SEHNR and FQNEAQ (reference sequence). The CDR3 nucleotides read TGTTCCAGCAGCCCCAAAGGGGGCCTCGAGCAGTACTTC. Its translation: CSSSPKGGLEQYF.